These 7 T cell receptor beta chains were sequenced from one sample in a study of cytomegalovirus exposure and HLA in healthy donors. The primer mix had 60 Vbeta and 13 Jbeta primers. This table comes from immunoSEQ multiplex PCR, and its TCRdb copy is limited to in-frame clones, with some not included. The sample shows some 150,000 clones, around 81% of them seen only once. The sequenced sample was PBMCs. These receptors were obtained from a woman aged 50 to 60 in good health and CMV-seronegative.

Comment on this clone: Other DNA sequences in the same sample also yield this CDR3. The chain combines TRBV5-4 with TRBJ2-7; unclear D gene. The ends were cut back, 4 bases at V and 3 bases at J, with 26 bases in the middle. Germline lookup yields CDR1 SGHNT and CDR2 YYREEE (reference sequence). The CDR3 has 18 amino acids. The DNA for the CDR3 is TGTGCCAGCAGCCAGGAAGTGGCGCAAACCATCCGCTACTACGAGCAGTACTTC. Its protein product is CASSQEVAQTIRYYEQYF.

V and J are TRBV9 and TRBJ2-6, with 9 bases fitting TRBD2. This CDR3 has 19 amino acids. Germline V lookup: CDR1 SGDLS, CDR2 YYNGEE. V trimming: 4 bases; J trimming: 2 bases; junction bases outside the gene matches: 13. The CDR3 DNA reads as TGTGCCAGCAGCCATCCTAAGGAGCGGGAGGATACTGGGGCCAACGTCCTGACTTTC. Encoded protein: CASSHPKEREDTGANVLTF.

The chain carries TRBV7-9 and TRBJ2-2; TRBD1 matches 8 bases. Germline V gene data show CDR1 as SEHNR and CDR2 as FQNEAQ (reference sequence). Trimming cost V 5 bases and J 2 bases; bases outside gene matches: 10. This CDR3 has 17 residues. The CDR3 nucleotides are TGTGCCAGCAGCCCCAAAGTAGGACAGGGAAACACCGGGGAGCTGTTTTTT. This gives the protein CASSPKVGQGNTGELFF. Full variable domain (missing parts from reference TRBV7-9 and TRBJ2-2): DTGVSQNPRHKITKRGQNVTFRCDPISEHNRLYWYRQTLGQGPEFLTYFQNEAQLEKSRLLSDRFSAERPKGSFSTLEIQRTEQGDSAMYLCASSPKVGQGNTGELFFGEGSRLTVL.

V gene TRBV5-1 combines with J gene TRBJ1-1; unclear D gene. V dropped 2 bases and J dropped 1 base, with 9 bases sitting between them. The CDR3 sequence is 14 residues long. The germline CDR1 and CDR2 sequences are SGHRS and YFSETQ. The CDR3 nucleotides read TGCGCCAGCAGCTTTTCGACGGGGAACACTGAAGCTTTCTTT. It is translated as CASSFSTGNTEAFF.

V gene TRBV7-2 combines with J gene TRBJ1-1, with a weak D call TRBD1 (5 bases). Germline V gene sequence: CDR1 SGHTA, CDR2 FQGNSA. The germline V and J ends were trimmed by 4 bases and 4 bases, with 22 bases remaining between them. This CDR3 is built from 17 residues. CDR3 amino acids: CASSSLGGVPLGTEAFF. For the CDR3, the DNA is TGTGCCAGCAGCTCCCTCGGGGGGGTGCCCCTAGGCACTGAAGCTTTCTTT.

This sequence joins TRBV27 and TRBJ1-1, with a tentative D call TRBD1 (5 bases). There are 13 residues in the CDR3. V shed 2 bases and J shed 3 bases, with 7 bases lying between them. Per the germline V gene, CDR1 is MNHEY and CDR2 is SMNVEV (reference sequence). The chain's CDR3 is CASSLGRDTEAFF. The CDR3 DNA reads as TGTGCCAGCAGTTTAGGCAGGGACACTGAAGCTTTCTTT.

This chain's CDR3 is CASRDFSGGSDEQFF. For the CDR3, the DNA is TGTGCCAGCAGGGACTTTAGCGGGGGGTCGGATGAGCAGTTCTTC. V and J are TRBV2 and TRBJ2-1, with 10 bases aligning to TRBD2. Germline assignment: CDR1 SNHLY and CDR2 FYNNEI. The V gene end was trimmed by 6 bases and the J gene end by 8 bases; junction bases not matched to a gene: 10. This CDR3 spans 15 amino acids. Variable domain in full (rest from reference TRBV2 and TRBJ2-1): EPEVTQTPSHQVTQMGQEVILRCVPISNHLYFYWYRQILGQKVEFLVSFYNNEISEKSEIFDDQFSVERPDGSNFTLKIRSTKLEDSAMYFCASRDFSGGSDEQFFGPGTRLTVL.